The next 12 T cell receptor beta chains were all read from a single sample in a study of shared clonotypes between healthy human individuals. Profiled with immunoSEQ multiplex PCR; TCRdb holds only in-frame clones, not every one. Here the sample spans 550,000 to 700,000 clones, about 80% being singletons. The sample was memory CD4+ T cells sorted from blood. Subset here: CD45RA-negative fraction. The source of these receptors is a woman in her 30s in good health.

The gene calls are TRBV6-5 and TRBJ1-1; no clear D gene. The CDR3 is made up of 15 amino acids. V was clipped by 7 bases and J by 1 base, with 16 bases between them. Germline values: CDR1 MNHEY, CDR2 SVGAGI. DNA of the CDR3: TGTGCCAGCACCCTCACCCGGGCCCAGAACACTGAAGCTTTCTTT. This codes for CASTLTRAQNTEAFF.

The rearrangement links TRBV7-9 to TRBJ1-1; TRBD1 aligns across 9 bases. The V and J ends lost 2 bases and 2 bases, in that order; junction bases with no gene match: 9. Germline CDR1 and CDR2: SEHNR and FQNEAQ (reference sequence). CDR3 length: 17 amino acids. CDR3 region: CASSLFSRTGVNTEAFF. For the CDR3, the DNA is TGTGCCAGCAGCTTATTTAGTCGGACAGGGGTTAACACTGAAGCTTTCTTT.

This clone was detected a few times. The rearrangement uses TRBV4-1 and TRBJ1-1; no clear D. The germline V gene has CDR1 MGHRA and CDR2 YSYEKL. V lost 3 bases and J 1 base, leaving 12 bases between the germline ends. This CDR3 region has 15 residues. This CDR3 reads CASSHKMQKNTEAFF. CDR3 DNA sequence: TGCGCCAGCAGCCACAAGATGCAGAAGAACACTGAAGCTTTCTTT.

The V and J genes are TRBV11-1 and TRBJ1-1; D is undetermined. Trimming shortened V by 5 bases and J by 1 base, and 5 bases separated the two germline ends. Germline V CDR1 and CDR2: SGHAT, FQDESV (reference sequence). This CDR3 is 12 amino acids long. The CDR3 DNA reads TGTGCCAGCAGCGAACAGAACACTGAAGCTTTCTTT. It is translated as CASSEQNTEAFF. Using reference TRBV11-1 and TRBJ1-1 for the parts outside the CDR3, the full variable domain is EAEVAQSPRYKITEKSQAVAFWCDPISGHATLYWYRQILGQGPELLVQFQDESVVDDSQLPKDRFSAERLKGVDSTLKIQPAELGDSAMYLCASSEQNTEAFFGQGTRLTVV.

This clone was recorded once. This chain connects TRBV7-9 to TRBJ2-5; maybe TRBD1 (5 bases). V lost 3 bases and J 0 bases, leaving 11 bases between the germline ends. The CDR3 sequence is 15 residues long. Germline CDR1 and CDR2: SEHNR and FQNEAQ (reference sequence). The CDR3 here is CASSFGGRDQETQYF. The CDR3 DNA follows: TGTGCCAGCAGCTTTGGTGGCAGGGACCAAGAGACCCAGTACTTC.

This clone appeared a single time. The chain recombines TRBV4-1 with TRBJ2-6, with 7 bases fitting TRBD1. The CDR3 consists of 19 residues. The V gene end was trimmed by 4 bases and the J gene end by 0 bases; junction bases not matched to a gene: 12. CDR1 MGHRA and CDR2 YSYEKL come from the germline V gene. CDR3 protein: CASSRDRAPRGSGANVLTF. The CDR3 DNA reads TGCGCCAGCAGCCGAGACAGGGCCCCTCGGGGCTCTGGGGCCAACGTCCTGACTTTC.

This rearrangement joins TRBV5-1 to TRBJ1-1; the D gene is possibly TRBD1 (5 bases). The CDR3 has 14 residues. V lost 2 bases and J 3 bases, leaving 11 bases between the germline ends. From germline, CDR1 is SGHRS and CDR2 YFSETQ. The CDR3: CASSLYDRDTEAFF. The CDR3 DNA sequence: TGCGCCAGCAGCTTATACGACAGAGACACTGAAGCTTTCTTT.

The chain couples TRBV7-9 to TRBJ1-2, with 8 bases matching TRBD1. Germline CDR1 is SEHNR and CDR2 is FQNEAQ (reference sequence). The CDR3 contains 16 residues. The ends lost 0 bases at V and 1 base at J; junction bases unmatched: 4. The CDR3 region is CASSLASGGVNYGYTF. CDR3 nucleotide sequence: TGTGCCAGCAGCTTAGCTTCAGGGGGCGTTAACTATGGCTACACCTTC.

The rearrangement uses TRBV30 and TRBJ2-5; 9 nucleotides match TRBD1. The end of the DNA aligns better with TRBJ2-7, so the J call may be wrong. The CDR3 sequence is 14 residues long. The V gene's germline CDR1 is GTSNPN and CDR2 SVGIG (reference sequence). CDR3 protein: CAWSQGQGGYEQYF. The CDR3 coding sequence is TGTGCCTGGAGCCAGGGACAGGGAGGTTACGAGCAGTACTTC.

V gene TRBV27 combines with J gene TRBJ1-5; TRBD1 matches 8 bases. Germline V CDR1 and CDR2: MNHEY, SMNVEV (reference sequence). CDR3 length: 15 residues. After removal of 5 bases from V and 1 base from J, the junction contained 4 bases not matched to a gene. CDR3 protein: CASSGRQGSNQPQHF. The CDR3 DNA reads TGTGCCAGCAGTGGAAGACAGGGGAGCAATCAGCCCCAGCATTTT.

Points on this clone: At the DNA level, this CDR3 is encoded by other sequences in the same sample as well. The CDR3 DNA reads as TGTGCCAGCAGCCTACTGACGGGGAACTATGGCTACACCTTC. Translating it yields CASSLLTGNYGYTF. The chain is built from TRBV5-8 and TRBJ1-2; no clear D gene. The CDR3 totals 14 residues. V gave up 4 bases and J gave up 2 bases, with 12 bases separating them. Germline-derived CDR1 and CDR2 are SGHTS and YDEGEE.

V and J are TRBV7-6 and TRBJ2-7, with TRBD1 identical over 7 bases. The germline V gene encodes CDR1 SGHVS and CDR2 FNYEAQ. The CDR3 sequence is 14 residues long. Germline trimming cut 4 bases from V and 4 bases from J; bases unmatched to any gene: 7. CDR3 nucleotide sequence: TGTGCCAGCAGCTCCAGTGGGACAGCATACGAGCAGTACTTC. This codes for CASSSSGTAYEQYF.